The clone carrying this TCR beta chain was observed many times. Trimming took 3 bases from V and 1 from J, leaving 15 bases between them. The CDR3 is 15 residues long. The germline CDR1 and CDR2 sequences are DFQATT and SNEGSKA (reference sequence). In TCRdb, the RT-PCR reads were re-called with MiXCR into one record per CDR3 protein. The data hold about 680,000 distinct CDR3 sequences, with approximately 15% observed a single time. The V gene is TRBV20-1, the J gene TRBJ2-5; weak D call: TRBD2 (6 bases). The sequencing input was memory CD4+ T cells from blood. The clonotype was recovered from a female donor in good health, serving as a healthy control. The CDR3 DNA reads TGCAGTGCTAGGCCCGAATCTAGCGTCCAAGAGACCCAGTACTTC. The encoded protein is CSARPESSVQETQYF.